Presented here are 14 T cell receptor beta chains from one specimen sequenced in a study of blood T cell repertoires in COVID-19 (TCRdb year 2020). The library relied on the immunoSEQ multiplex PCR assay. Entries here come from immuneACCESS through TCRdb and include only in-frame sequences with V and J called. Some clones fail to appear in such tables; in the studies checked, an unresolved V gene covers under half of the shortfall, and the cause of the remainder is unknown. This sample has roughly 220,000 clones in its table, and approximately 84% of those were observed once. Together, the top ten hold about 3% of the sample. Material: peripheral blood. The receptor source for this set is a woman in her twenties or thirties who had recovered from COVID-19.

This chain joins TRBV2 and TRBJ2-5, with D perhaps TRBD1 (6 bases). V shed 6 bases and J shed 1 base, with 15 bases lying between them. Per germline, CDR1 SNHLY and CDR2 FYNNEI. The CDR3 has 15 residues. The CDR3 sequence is CASSLDSWTQETQYF. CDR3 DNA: TGTGCCAGCAGCCTGGACAGCTGGACCCAAGAGACCCAGTACTTC.

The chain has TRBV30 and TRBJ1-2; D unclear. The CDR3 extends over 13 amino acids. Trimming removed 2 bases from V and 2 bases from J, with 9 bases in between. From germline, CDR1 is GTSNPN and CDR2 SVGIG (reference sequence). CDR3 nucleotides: TGTGCCTGGAGTCCGGGTTTGAACTATGGCTACACCTTC. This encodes CAWSPGLNYGYTF.

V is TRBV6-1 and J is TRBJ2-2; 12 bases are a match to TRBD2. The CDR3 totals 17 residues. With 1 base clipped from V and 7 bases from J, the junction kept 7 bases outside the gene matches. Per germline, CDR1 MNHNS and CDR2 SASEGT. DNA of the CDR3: TGTGCCAGCAGTGAAGGTCCTAGCGGGAGGGCCAACGGGGAGCTGTTTTTT. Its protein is CASSEGPSGRANGELFF.

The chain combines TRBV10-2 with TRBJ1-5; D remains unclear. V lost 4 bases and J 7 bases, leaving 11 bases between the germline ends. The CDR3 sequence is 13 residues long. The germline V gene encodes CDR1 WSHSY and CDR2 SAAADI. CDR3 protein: CASSGGSGQPQHF. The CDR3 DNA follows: TGCGCCAGCAGTGGAGGGTCGGGGCAGCCCCAGCATTTT.

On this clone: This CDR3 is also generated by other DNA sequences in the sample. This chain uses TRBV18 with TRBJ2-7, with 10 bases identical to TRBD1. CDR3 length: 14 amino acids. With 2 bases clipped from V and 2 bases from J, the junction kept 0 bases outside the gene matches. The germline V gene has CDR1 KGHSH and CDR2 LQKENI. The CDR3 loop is CASSPGQGAYEQYF. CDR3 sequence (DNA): TGTGCCAGCTCACCAGGACAGGGGGCCTACGAGCAGTACTTC.

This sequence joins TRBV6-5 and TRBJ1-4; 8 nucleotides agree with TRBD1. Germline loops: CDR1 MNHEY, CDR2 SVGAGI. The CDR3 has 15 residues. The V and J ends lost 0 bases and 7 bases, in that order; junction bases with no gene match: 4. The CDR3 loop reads CASSYSTGVGEKLFF. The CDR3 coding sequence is TGTGCCAGCAGTTACTCGACAGGGGTGGGTGAAAAACTGTTTTTT.

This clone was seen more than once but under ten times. CDR3 residues: CASSPGEMGASYSNQPQHF. For the CDR3, the DNA is TGCGCCAGCAGCCCTGGCGAAATGGGGGCGAGTTATAGCAATCAGCCCCAGCATTTT. V gene TRBV4-1 combines with J gene TRBJ1-5; D may be TRBD1 (6 bases). Germline CDR1 is MGHRA and CDR2 is YSYEKL. Trimming took off 4 bases at V and 0 bases at J, with 22 bases between the two ends. CDR3 length equals 19 residues.

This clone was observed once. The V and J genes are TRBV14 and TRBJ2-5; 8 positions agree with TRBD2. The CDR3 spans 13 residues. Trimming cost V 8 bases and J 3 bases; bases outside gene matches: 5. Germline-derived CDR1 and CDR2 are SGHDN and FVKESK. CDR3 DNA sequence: TGTGCCAGCTGCGGGGGGTACAAAGAGACCCAGTACTTC. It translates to CASCGGYKETQYF.

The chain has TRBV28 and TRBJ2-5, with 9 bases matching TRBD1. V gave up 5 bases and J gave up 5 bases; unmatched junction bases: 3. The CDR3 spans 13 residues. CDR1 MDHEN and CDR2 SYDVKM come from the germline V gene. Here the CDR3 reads CASSGTGLETQYF. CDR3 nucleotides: TGTGCCAGCAGTGGGACAGGGCTGGAGACCCAGTACTTC.

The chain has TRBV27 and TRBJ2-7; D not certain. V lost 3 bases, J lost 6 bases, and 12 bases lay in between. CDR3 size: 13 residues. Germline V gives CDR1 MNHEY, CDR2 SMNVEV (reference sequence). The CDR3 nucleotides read TGTGCCAGCAGTTTTGAACTAAGAGGCGAGCAGTACTTC. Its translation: CASSFELRGEQYF.

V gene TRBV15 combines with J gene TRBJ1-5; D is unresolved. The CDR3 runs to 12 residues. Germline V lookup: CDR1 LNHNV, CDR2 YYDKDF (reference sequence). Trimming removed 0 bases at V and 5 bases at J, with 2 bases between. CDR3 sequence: CATSRDDQPQHF. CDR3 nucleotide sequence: TGTGCCACCAGCAGAGACGATCAGCCCCAGCATTTT.

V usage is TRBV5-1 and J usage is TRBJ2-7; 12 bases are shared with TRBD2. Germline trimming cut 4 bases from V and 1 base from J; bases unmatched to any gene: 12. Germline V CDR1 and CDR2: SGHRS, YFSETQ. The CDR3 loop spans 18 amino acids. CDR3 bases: TGCGCCAGCAGCCCCTACTTGAGACTAGCGGGAGAATCCTACGAGCAGTACTTC. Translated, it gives CASSPYLRLAGESYEQYF.

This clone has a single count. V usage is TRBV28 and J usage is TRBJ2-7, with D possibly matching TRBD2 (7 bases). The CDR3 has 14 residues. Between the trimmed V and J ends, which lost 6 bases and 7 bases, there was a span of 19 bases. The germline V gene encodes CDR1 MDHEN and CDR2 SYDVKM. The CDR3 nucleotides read TGTGCCAGCAGCCTAGGGGGGGGGACGTCTGAGCAGTACTTC. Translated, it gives CASSLGGGTSEQYF.

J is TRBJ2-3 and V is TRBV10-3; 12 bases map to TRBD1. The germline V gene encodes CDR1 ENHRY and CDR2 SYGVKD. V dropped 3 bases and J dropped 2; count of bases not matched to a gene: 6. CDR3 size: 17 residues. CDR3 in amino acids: CAISDRDRGRITDTQYF. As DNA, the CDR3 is TGTGCCATCAGTGACCGGGACAGGGGGCGAATCACAGATACGCAGTATTTT.